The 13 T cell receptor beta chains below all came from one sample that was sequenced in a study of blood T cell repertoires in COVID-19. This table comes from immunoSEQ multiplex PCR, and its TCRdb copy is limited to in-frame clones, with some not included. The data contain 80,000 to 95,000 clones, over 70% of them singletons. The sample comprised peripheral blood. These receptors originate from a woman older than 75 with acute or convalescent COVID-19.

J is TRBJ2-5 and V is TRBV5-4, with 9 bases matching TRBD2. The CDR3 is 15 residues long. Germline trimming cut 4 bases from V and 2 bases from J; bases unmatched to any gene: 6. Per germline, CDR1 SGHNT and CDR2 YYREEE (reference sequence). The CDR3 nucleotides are TGTGCCAGCAGCCCTCGCGGGAGGGAACAAGAGACCCAGTACTTC. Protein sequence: CASSPRGREQETQYF. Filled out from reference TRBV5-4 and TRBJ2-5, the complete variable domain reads ETGVTQSPTHLIKTRGQQVTLRCSSQSGHNTVSWYQQALGQGPQFIFQYYREEENGRGNFPPRFSGLQFPNYSSELNVNALELDDSALYLCASSPRGREQETQYFGPGTRLLVL.

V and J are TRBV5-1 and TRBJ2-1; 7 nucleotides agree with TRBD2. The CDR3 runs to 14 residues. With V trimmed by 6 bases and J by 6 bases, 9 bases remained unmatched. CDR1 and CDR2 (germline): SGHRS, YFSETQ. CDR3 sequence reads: CASTPGTGGNEQFF. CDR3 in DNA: TGCGCCAGCACCCCCGGAACGGGGGGCAATGAGCAGTTCTTC.

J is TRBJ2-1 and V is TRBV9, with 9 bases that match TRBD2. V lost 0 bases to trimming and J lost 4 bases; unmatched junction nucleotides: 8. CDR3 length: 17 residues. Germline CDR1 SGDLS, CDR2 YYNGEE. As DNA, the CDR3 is TGTGCCAGCAGCGTAGTGAGTCGAGCGGGGGGTTACAATGAGCAGTTCTTC. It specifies CASSVVSRAGGYNEQFF.

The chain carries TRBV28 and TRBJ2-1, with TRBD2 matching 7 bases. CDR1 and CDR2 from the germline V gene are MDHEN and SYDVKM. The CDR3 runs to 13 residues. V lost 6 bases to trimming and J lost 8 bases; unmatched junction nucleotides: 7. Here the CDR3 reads CASSSDGRYEQFF. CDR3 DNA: TGTGCCAGCAGCTCTGACGGGAGGTATGAGCAGTTCTTC.

In DNA, the CDR3 is TGCGCCAGCAGCCCCGGACAGGGCGGTACCGGGGAGCTGTTTTTT. It codes for CASSPGQGGTGELFF. The gene calls are TRBV4-1 and TRBJ2-2; 8 bases line up with TRBD1. CDR1 and CDR2 from the germline V gene are MGHRA and YSYEKL. Trimming removed 4 bases from V and 5 bases from J; junction bases left unmatched: 6. This CDR3 contains 15 residues.

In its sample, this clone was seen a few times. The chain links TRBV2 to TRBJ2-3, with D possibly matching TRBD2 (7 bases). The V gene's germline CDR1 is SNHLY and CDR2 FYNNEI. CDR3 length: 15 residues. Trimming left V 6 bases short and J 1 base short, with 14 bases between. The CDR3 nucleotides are TGTGCCAGCAGCACGGGGGGCAGGGGCACAGATACGCAGTATTTT. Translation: CASSTGGRGTDTQYF. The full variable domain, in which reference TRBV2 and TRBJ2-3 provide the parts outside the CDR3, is EPEVTQTPSHQVTQMGQEVILRCVPISNHLYFYWYRQILGQKVEFLVSFYNNEISEKSEIFDDQFSVERPDGSNFTLKIRSTKLEDSAMYFCASSTGGRGTDTQYFGPGTRLTVL.

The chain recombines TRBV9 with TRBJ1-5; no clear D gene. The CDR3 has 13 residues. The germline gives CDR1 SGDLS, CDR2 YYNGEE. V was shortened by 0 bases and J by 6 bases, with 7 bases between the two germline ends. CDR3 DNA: TGTGCCAGCAGCGTAGCAGGAGGTCAGCCCCAGCATTTT. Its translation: CASSVAGGQPQHF.

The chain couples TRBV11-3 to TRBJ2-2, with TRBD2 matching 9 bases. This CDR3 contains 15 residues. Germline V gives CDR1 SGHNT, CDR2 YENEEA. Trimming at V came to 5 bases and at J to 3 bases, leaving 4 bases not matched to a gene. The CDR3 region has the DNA TGTGCCAGCAGCCCGGGACTAGCTGACACCGGGGAGCTGTTTTTT. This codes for CASSPGLADTGELFF.

The DNA of the CDR3 is TGTGCCAGCAGCTTAAACCCGACTAGCGGATACGAGCAGTACTTC. Encoded protein: CASSLNPTSGYEQYF. The chain has TRBV7-3 and TRBJ2-7, with TRBD2 identical over 9 bases. The CDR3 totals 15 residues. CDR1 is SGHTA, CDR2 FQGTGA, per germline. With 1 base clipped from V and 4 bases from J, the junction kept 5 bases outside the gene matches. The variable domain in full, with the rest retrieved from reference TRBV7-3 and TRBJ2-7, is GAGVSQTPSNKVTEKGKYVELRCDPISGHTALYWYRQSLGQGPEFLIYFQGTGAADDSGLPNDRFFAVRPEGSVSTLKIQRTERGDSAVYLCASSLNPTSGYEQYFGPGTRLTVT.

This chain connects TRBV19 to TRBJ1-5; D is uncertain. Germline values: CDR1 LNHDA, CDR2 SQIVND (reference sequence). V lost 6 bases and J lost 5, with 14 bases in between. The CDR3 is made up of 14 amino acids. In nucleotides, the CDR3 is TGTGCCAGTAGCTACCGGCCGGGAGATCAGCCCCAGCATTTT. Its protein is CASSYRPGDQPQHF. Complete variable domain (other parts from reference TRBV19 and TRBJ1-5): DGGITQSPKYLFRKEGQNVTLSCEQNLNHDAMYWYRQDPGQGLRLIYYSQIVNDFQKGDIAEGYSVSREKKESFPLTVTSAQKNPTAFYLCASSYRPGDQPQHFGDGTRLSIL.

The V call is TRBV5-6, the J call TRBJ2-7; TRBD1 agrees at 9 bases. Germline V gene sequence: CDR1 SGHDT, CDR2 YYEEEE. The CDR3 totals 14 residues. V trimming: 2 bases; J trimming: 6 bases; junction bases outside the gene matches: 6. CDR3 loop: CASSFSNRGREQYF. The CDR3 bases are TGTGCCAGCAGCTTCTCTAACAGGGGGCGCGAGCAGTACTTC.

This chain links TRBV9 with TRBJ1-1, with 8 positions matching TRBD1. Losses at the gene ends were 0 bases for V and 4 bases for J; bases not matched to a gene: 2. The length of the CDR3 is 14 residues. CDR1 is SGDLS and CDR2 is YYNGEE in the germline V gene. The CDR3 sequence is CASSVAGGGTEAFF. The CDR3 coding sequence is TGTGCCAGCAGCGTAGCAGGGGGCGGCACTGAAGCTTTCTTT.

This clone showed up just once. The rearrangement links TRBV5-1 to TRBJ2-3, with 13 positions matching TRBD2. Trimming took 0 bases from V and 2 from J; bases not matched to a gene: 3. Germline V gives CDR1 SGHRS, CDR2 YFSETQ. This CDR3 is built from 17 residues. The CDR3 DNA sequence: TGCGCCAGCAGCTTGGCGACTAGCGGGAGGTCCACAGATACGCAGTATTTT. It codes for CASSLATSGRSTDTQYF.